These T cell receptor beta chains were read from a single sample in a study of T cell responses to AZD1222 COVID-19 vaccine. Method: immunoSEQ multiplex PCR; TCRdb's copy keeps in-frame clones and lacks some. Of about 97,000 clones listed, around 89% are singletons. The sample was peripheral blood, taken on day 0 of AZD1222 vaccination. These receptors originate from an adult in good health. CDR3s include the opening cysteine and the closing phenylalanine or tryptophan. D genes are given only for firm matches. A clone size is listed for some rows: how often the clone was seen (once, few, many), or a class if it is expanded.

D: NA; size: NA; V: TRBV2; J: TRBJ2-7; DNA: TGTGCCAGCCAATTTGAAGTCTACGAGCAGTACTTC; CDR3: CASQFEVYEQYF
D: NA; size: NA; V: TRBV4-1; J: TRBJ2-7; DNA: TGCGCCAGCAGCCAAGACCCTGACTACGAGCAGTACTTC; CDR3: CASSQDPDYEQYF
D: TRBD1; size: few; V: TRBV6-5; J: TRBJ2-7; DNA: TGTGCCAGCAGTTACGGACAGGGGTTCTACGAGCAGTACTTC; CDR3: CASSYGQGFYEQYF
D: TRBD1; size: NA; V: TRBV7-9; J: TRBJ1-1; DNA: TGTGCCAGCAGCTTTCTTACCGGGACAGGAAGAACTTTCTTT; CDR3: CASSFLTGTGRTFF
D: NA; size: NA; V: TRBV29-1; J: TRBJ2-7; DNA: TGCAGCGTTTGGGTCAGCTCCTACGAGCAGTACTTC; CDR3: CSVWVSSYEQYF
D: NA; size: NA; V: TRBV19; J: TRBJ1-4; DNA: TGTGCCAGTAGGATGGACCGAAGACAAACTGCAACTAATGAAAAACTGTTTTTT; CDR3: CASRMDRRQTATNEKLFF
D: TRBD1; size: NA; V: TRBV6-1; J: TRBJ1-2; DNA: TGTGCCAGCAGTGACCGGGACAGGGGTGACTATGGCTACACCTTC; CDR3: CASSDRDRGDYGYTF
D: TRBD2; size: NA; V: TRBV3-1/TRBV3-2; J: TRBJ2-7; DNA: TGTGCCAGCAGCGTCCCGACTAGCGGGAGACTGTACGAGCAGTACTTC; CDR3: CASSVPTSGRLYEQYF
D: TRBD1; size: NA; V: TRBV4-3; J: TRBJ2-6; DNA: TGCGCCAGCAGCCCCGTAACAGGGGCTGGGGCCAACGTCCTGACTTTC; CDR3: CASSPVTGAGANVLTF
D: NA; size: NA; V: TRBV7-9; J: TRBJ1-2; DNA: TGTGCCAGCAGCTTAGACGGGGGCGGCTACACCTTC; CDR3: CASSLDGGGYTF
D: NA; size: NA; V: TRBV5-1; J: TRBJ1-1; DNA: TGCGCCAGCAGCTTGGAGGGGAACACTGAAGCTTTCTTT; CDR3: CASSLEGNTEAFF
D: TRBD1; size: NA; V: TRBV28; J: TRBJ1-2; DNA: TGTGCCAGCAGTTCCAGGACAGGGATTTTTGGCTACACCTTC; CDR3: CASSSRTGIFGYTF
D: NA; size: few; V: TRBV19; J: TRBJ2-4; DNA: TGTGCCAGTAGTATCAGGTTTCGACAGGCCCTAGCCAAAAACATTCAGTACTTC; CDR3: CASSIRFRQALAKNIQYF
D: TRBD1; size: NA; V: TRBV4-1; J: TRBJ2-2; DNA: TGCGCCAGCAGCCAAGCACCGGGACAGGGCCGGACCGGGGAGCTGTTTTTT; CDR3: CASSQAPGQGRTGELFF
D: NA; size: NA; V: TRBV7-8; J: TRBJ1-4; DNA: TGTGCCAGCAGCTTATCCGCCGAAAAACTGTTTTTT; CDR3: CASSLSAEKLFF
D: NA; size: NA; V: TRBV7-2; J: TRBJ2-2; DNA: TGTGCCAGCAGCTTAGACGGGAACACCGGGGAGCTGTTTTTT; CDR3: CASSLDGNTGELFF
D: NA; size: NA; V: TRBV6-2/TRBV6-3; J: TRBJ2-3; DNA: TGTGCCAGCAGTTACTCTATTCCCCACACAGATACGCAGTATTTT; CDR3: CASSYSIPHTDTQYF
D: TRBD1; size: NA; V: TRBV7-2; J: TRBJ2-7; DNA: TGTGCCAGCAGCCGGACAGGGCAGTGGGAGCAGTACTTC; CDR3: CASSRTGQWEQYF
D: NA; size: few; V: TRBV7-2; J: TRBJ1-5; DNA: TGTGCCAGCAGCTTAGATAGCAATCAGCCCCAGCATTTT; CDR3: CASSLDSNQPQHF
D: NA; size: once; V: TRBV4-3; J: TRBJ1-2; DNA: TGCGCCAGCAGGGGCGAGGGCTATGGCTACACCTTC; CDR3: CASRGEGYGYTF